This T cell receptor beta chain originates from a study of T cell clonality in common variable immunodeficiency (dated by TCRdb to about 2015). The research as a whole found: Differences among patients in the CVID cohort limited the correlations between repertoire features and clinical complications. It was noted by the authors that sequencing of the repertoires of T cell subpopulations would be needed to clarify the cause of the increased clonality in CVID. Compared with healthy controls, CVID subjects showed increased TCRbeta clonality (t-test p = 0.018), a feature most characteristic of about a third of subjects. Even though DNA input was the same, control samples had an average of approximately 82,000 unique sequences each, compared with some 32,000 in CVID samples. CVID TCRbeta sequences were reported to have fewer deletions and N-nucleotide insertions and to lack highly modified clones with 13 or more V deletions. Healthy controls shared more TCRbeta clones with each other than CVID subjects shared among themselves (p < 0.0001).

Most CVID patients and most healthy controls were of Caucasian heritage. Heparinized peripheral whole blood samples of about 4.5 to 9 ml were collected from each donor. Genomic DNA from adults with common variable immune deficiency (CVID) and from healthy adult controls was used for sequencing of TCRbeta CDR3 repertoires. There were approximately 22 healthy adult volunteers in the control group (around twelve female and ten or so male), ranging in age from about 23 to 75 years, with a mean age of almost 35. Diluted blood was subjected to density centrifugation over Hypaque 1077 or Ficoll-Paque for isolation of peripheral blood mononuclear cells. Genomic DNA was obtained from unsorted mononuclear cells using either Qiagen column purification or a centrifugation-based method. The CDR3 runs 16 residues from the cysteine to the phenylalanine. The DNA has 39 bases, all within the CDR3, and is read from base 1. CDR1 DFQATT and CDR2 SNEGSKA were looked up in the germline V gene (reference sequence).

For sequencing input, CVID and control samples contributed equivalent amounts of genomic DNA. For every sample, a 60 bp segment covering the rearranged TCRbeta CDR3 region was amplified and then sequenced. TCRbeta amplification used the immunoSEQ assay, a bias-corrected multiplex PCR with high-throughput sequencing. As for the authors' bioinformatics: Every unique nucleotide sequence was considered a clone and was annotated with V, D and J genes, copy number and frequency. Sequences were labeled productive if in frame, and non-productive if out of frame or containing stop codons. Clonality was calculated from Shannon's entropy as previously described. The predicted amino acid sequences of productive clones were used to derive mean CDR3 Kyte-Doolittle hydropathy. Using the R hclust function, scaled V gene usage was clustered hierarchically with Manhattan distance and complete linkage. Sharing of clones by CDR3 amino acid sequence was evaluated through resampling of 12 repertoires per group over 100 rounds. The repertoires were searched for around 75 published EBV-specific and roughly 240 published CMV-specific TCRbeta sequences. A couple of CVID samples yielding fewer than 10,000 sequences were excluded from analysis, leaving a few dozen CVID repertoires. TCRdb's version of the immuneACCESS table is confined to in-frame rearrangements and falls short of the full clone set. An unresolved V gene accounts for under half of the shortfall where checked; the remainder is of unknown origin. Clone size and V and J calls were adopted from that table, with D and trimming inferred from the DNA. This sample was tabulated with around 47,000 clones, among which there are no singletons. The biggest ten clones account for about 0.68% of the sample.

Ten or more counts support this clone. This clone's antigen is unknown. Coverage ceases 3 residues before the CDR3 finishes, and the germline J gene fills in the end. Sample: peripheral blood mononuclear cells. Rearrangement joined TRBV20-1 to TRBJ1-5, with 12 bases in between that match TRBD1. This TCR came from a person aged 18 to 69 in good health. The CDR3 region reads CSGGTGTGGPRQPQHF. Incomplete CDR3 DNA: TGCAGCGGGGGAACCGGGACAGGGGGCCCAAGACAGCCC.